The T cell receptor beta chain described here comes from a study of T cells in Graves' hyperthyroidism and ophthalmopathy. Study-wide findings and caveats: Researchers found most expanded thyroid clonotypes above 0.001 in blood as well.

Graves' hyperthyroidism showing no ophthalmopathy progression within 18 months was considered stable. Reasons for excluding patients were uncontrolled infection, other autoimmune disease, pregnancy or lactation. Per germline, CDR1 MDHEN and CDR2 SYDVKM. The CDR3 loop spans 15 amino acids. TCR beta CDR3 sequences were amplified from RNA transcripts. TCR CDR3 underwent first-round RT-PCR with the HTBI primer set. TCRdb called the multiplex PCR reads again in MiXCR, with one record for every CDR3 protein. The table has some 300,000 distinct CDR3 sequences, approximately 15% seen once. A remark on this clonotype: Its antigen is undetermined. Given a much more abundant clone one base away, this may be a read error.

The specimen was blood. The chain is built from TRBV28 and TRBJ1-6; tentative D call: TRBD1 (5 bases). The TCR sequence derives from a woman aged 40 to 50 with Graves' hyperthyroidism. CDR3 nucleotides: TGTACCACCAAATGGGAGGGACCGAATAATTCACCCCTCCACTTT. Its translation: CTTKWEGPNNSPLHF.